This record covers a single T cell receptor beta chain. Original processing notes: Researchers report that nucleated cell counts were estimated from reference gene primer amplification. Produced via immunoSEQ multiplex PCR; TCRdb's table is partial and in-frame only. D and trimming come from the DNA, and the V and J calls and clone size come from that table. The sample holds over 110,000 clones, 84% seen once. This sample is drawn from a study of blood T cell repertoires in COVID-19. Study in general: The analysed material was cDNA or gDNA that came from T cells, B-cell-depleted T cells, or PBMCs.

The CDR3 totals 14 residues. Trimming pared 3 bases from V and 6 bases from J, leaving 14 bases between. From germline, CDR1 is MNHNS and CDR2 SASEGT. This sequence originates from a man aged 50 or older in a cohort exposed to, infected with or recovered from COVID-19 (not recorded which). Specimen: PBMCs or T cells enriched from blood (not recorded which). The V and J genes are TRBV6-1 and TRBJ1-2; D call uncertain. The CDR3 nucleotides are TGTGCCAGCAGTGAGCCGGGTTGGTCGAATGGCTACACCTTC. Amino acids: CASSEPGWSNGYTF.